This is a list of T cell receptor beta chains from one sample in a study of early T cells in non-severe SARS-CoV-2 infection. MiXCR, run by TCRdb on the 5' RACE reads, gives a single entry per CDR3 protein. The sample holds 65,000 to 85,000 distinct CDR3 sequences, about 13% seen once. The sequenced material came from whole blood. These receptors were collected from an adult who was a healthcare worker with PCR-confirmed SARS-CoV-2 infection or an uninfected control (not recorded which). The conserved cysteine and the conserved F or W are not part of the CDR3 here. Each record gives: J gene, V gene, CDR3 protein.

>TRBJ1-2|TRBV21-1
ASSTTCGYT
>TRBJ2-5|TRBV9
ASSVQGGETQY
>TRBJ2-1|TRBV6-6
ASSLAGGSNEQF
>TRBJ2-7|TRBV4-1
ASSQGQGAYEQY
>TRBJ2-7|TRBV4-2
ASSQDRGPLSYEQY
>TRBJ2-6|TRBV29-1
SLGSEVPSGANVLT
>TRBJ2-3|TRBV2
ASKRTGSTDTQY
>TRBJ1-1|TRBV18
ASSPQGTGTEAF
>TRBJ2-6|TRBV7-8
ASSPGLADSGANVLT
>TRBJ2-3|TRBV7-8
ASSFRGADTQY
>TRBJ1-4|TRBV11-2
ASSLDPGQAGFEKLF
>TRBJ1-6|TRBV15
ATSRDLSQRDSPLH
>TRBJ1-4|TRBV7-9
ASSSRGRQEKLF
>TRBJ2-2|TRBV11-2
ASFPTGELF
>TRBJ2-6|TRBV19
ASNRHSNAGANVLT
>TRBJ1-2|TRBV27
ASSNGQFSYGYT
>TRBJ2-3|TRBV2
ASSSGRGAGTDTQY
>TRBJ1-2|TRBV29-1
SVEEQGARGYT
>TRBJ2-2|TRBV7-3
ASSLGDRVSGELF
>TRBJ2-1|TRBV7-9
ASSLIAQRVYNEQF
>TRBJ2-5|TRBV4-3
ASSQDLEGAETQY
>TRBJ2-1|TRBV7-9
ASSISGRYEQF
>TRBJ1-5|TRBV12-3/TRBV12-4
ASSPGGNQPQH
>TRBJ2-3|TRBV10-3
AISESLGRLDTQY
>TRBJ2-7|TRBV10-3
AITIDLAGAKEQY
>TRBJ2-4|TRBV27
ASRPSSGYLAKNIQY
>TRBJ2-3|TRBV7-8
ASSFSSDTQY
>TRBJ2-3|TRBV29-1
SVEGAGFPSGEWLMDTQY
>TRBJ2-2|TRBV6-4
ASAKELTGELF
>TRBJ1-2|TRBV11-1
ASSLGAYGYT
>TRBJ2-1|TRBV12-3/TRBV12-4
ASSHDPGNNEQF
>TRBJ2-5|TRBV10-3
AISEFREETQY
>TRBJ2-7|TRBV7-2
ASSLAHRGGPYEQY
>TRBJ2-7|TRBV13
ASSLEGNSYEQY
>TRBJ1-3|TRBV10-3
AISAGTRGGNTIY
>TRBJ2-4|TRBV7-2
ASSFPLGQNIQY
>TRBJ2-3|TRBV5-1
ASSLVPAPRGTDTQY
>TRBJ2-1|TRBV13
ASSPRLIHEQF
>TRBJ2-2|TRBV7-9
ASERDRDTGELF
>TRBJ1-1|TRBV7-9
ASKRGNTEAF
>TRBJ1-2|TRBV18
ASSPGQGTNYGYT
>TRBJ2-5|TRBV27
ASSLYWQTQETQY
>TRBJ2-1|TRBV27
ASSFPGDRDEQF
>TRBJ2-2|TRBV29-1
SVAAGLVGELF
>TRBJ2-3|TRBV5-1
ASRPGHRVGDTQY
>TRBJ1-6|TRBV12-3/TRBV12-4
ASSFGTANNSPLH
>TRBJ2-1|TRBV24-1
ATAQTGSSYNEQF
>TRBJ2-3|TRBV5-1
ASSLERQGSTDTQY
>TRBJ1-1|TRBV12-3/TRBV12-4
ASRGTLFSEAF
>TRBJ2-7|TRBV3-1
ASSQGQSQYEQY
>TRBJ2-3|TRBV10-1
ASSERGQGMDTQY
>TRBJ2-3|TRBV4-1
ASSQEGPSTDTQY
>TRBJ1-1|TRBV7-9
ASSRGVFMNTEAF
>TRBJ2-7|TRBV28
ASSVIPDSYEQY
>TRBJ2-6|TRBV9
ASSVVPTACFSGANVLT
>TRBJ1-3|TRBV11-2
ASSLAFSGNTIY
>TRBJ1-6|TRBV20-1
SAIRQAYNSPLH